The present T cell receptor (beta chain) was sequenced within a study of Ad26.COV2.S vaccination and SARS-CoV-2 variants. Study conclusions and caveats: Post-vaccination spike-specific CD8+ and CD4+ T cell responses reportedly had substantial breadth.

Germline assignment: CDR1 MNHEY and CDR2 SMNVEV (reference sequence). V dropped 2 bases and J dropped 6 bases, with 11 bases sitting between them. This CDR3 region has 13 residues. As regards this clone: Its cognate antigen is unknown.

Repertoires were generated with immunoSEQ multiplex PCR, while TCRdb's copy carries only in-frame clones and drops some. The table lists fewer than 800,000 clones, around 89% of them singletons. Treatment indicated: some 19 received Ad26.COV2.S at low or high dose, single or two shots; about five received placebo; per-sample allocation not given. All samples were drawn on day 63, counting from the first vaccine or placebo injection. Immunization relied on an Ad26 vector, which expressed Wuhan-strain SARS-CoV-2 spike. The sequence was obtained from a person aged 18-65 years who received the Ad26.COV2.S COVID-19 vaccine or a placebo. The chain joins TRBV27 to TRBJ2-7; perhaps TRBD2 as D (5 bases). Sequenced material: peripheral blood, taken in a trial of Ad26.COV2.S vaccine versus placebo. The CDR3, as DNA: TGTGCCAGCAGTTTAGTGCTAGCTGCCGAGCAGTACTTC. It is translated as CASSLVLAAEQYF.